A single sample gave rise to the 28 T cell receptor beta chains below, sequenced in a study of blood T cell repertoires in COVID-19. Libraries were prepared by immunoSEQ multiplex PCR; TCRdb keeps only in-frame clonotypes and omits some of them. The sample gives about 64,000 clones, approximately 90% of which show up once; around 1.5% is in the top ten. The specimen was peripheral blood. The receptors shown here come from a human donor in a cohort sampled during active COVID-19.

This chain joins TRBV5-6 and TRBJ2-3; no definite D call. V shed 0 bases and J shed 3 bases, with 5 bases lying between them. CDR3 size: 13 residues. Looked up from germline, CDR1 is SGHDT and CDR2 is YYEEEE. Here the CDR3 DNA reads TGTGCCAGCAGCTTGGCCTCTACAGATACGCAGTATTTT. Residues: CASSLASTDTQYF.

This chain connects TRBV28 to TRBJ1-1; 7 nucleotides match TRBD1. Looked up from germline, CDR1 is MDHEN and CDR2 is SYDVKM. CDR3 length: 13 amino acids. With 2 bases clipped from V and 10 bases from J, the junction kept 7 bases outside the gene matches. CDR3 nucleotides: TGTGCCAGCAGTTTAAATGGACAGGAGTCAGCTTTCTTT. Its translation: CASSLNGQESAFF.

The CDR3 protein is CASSQEQGAGYGYTF. DNA for the CDR3: TGCGCCAGCAGCCAAGAACAGGGGGCTGGCTATGGCTACACCTTC. The chain employs TRBV4-1 and TRBJ1-2, with 9 bases that match TRBD1. V dropped 0 bases and J dropped 4; count of bases not matched to a gene: 3. Germline CDR1 MGHRA, CDR2 YSYEKL. The CDR3 contains 15 residues.

The chain couples TRBV19 to TRBJ1-1, with 9 bases that match TRBD1. Trimming at V came to 10 bases and at J to 5 bases, leaving 20 bases not matched to a gene. This CDR3 has 17 residues. CDR1 is LNHDA, CDR2 SQIVND, per germline (reference sequence). The CDR3: CATSPGQGMWVPTEAFF. CDR3 in DNA: TGTGCCACCAGCCCGGGACAGGGTATGTGGGTTCCGACTGAAGCTTTCTTT.

This chain connects TRBV29-1 to TRBJ1-1; 9 positions match TRBD1. With V trimmed by 6 bases and J by 0 bases, 8 bases remained unmatched. The CDR3 totals 15 residues. Per germline, CDR1 SQVTM and CDR2 ANQGSEA. CDR3 protein: CSVGGTGSMNTEAFF. The CDR3 DNA reads as TGCAGCGTCGGGGGGACAGGGTCAATGAACACTGAAGCTTTCTTT.

This chain links TRBV4-2 with TRBJ2-1; D is ambiguous. Germline V gives CDR1 LGHNA, CDR2 YNFKEQ. The ends were cut back, 2 bases at V and 7 bases at J, with 12 bases in the middle. The CDR3 is made up of 14 amino acids. The CDR3 bases are TGTGCCAGCAGCCAACCGATCCCCGGGAATGAGCAGTTCTTC. It specifies CASSQPIPGNEQFF.

The rearrangement joins TRBV7-9 to TRBJ2-7, with D possibly being TRBD1 (5 bases). Deletions cut 2 bases from V and 3 bases from J, with 11 bases between. Germline-derived CDR1 and CDR2 are SEHNR and FQNEAQ (reference sequence). The CDR3 consists of 14 residues. The CDR3 loop reads CASSLFGAYYEQYF. CDR3 sequence (DNA): TGTGCCAGCAGCTTATTTGGGGCGTACTACGAGCAGTACTTC. The whole variable domain, filled in from reference TRBV7-9 and TRBJ2-7, reads DTGVSQNPRHKITKRGQNVTFRCDPISEHNRLYWYRQTLGQGPEFLTYFQNEAQLEKSRLLSDRFSAERPKGSFSTLEIQRTEQGDSAMYLCASSLFGAYYEQYFGPGTRLTVT.

This chain connects TRBV9 to TRBJ1-3, with D perhaps matching TRBD1 (6 bases). V lost 0 bases, J lost 4 bases, and 17 bases lay in between. The V gene's germline CDR1 is SGDLS and CDR2 YYNGEE. This CDR3 is built from 17 residues. CDR3 sequence (DNA): TGTGCCAGCAGCGTAGAGACAGGTTTCCTTCCCGGAAACACCATATATTTT. This gives the protein CASSVETGFLPGNTIYF. Filled out from reference TRBV9 and TRBJ1-3, the complete variable domain reads DSGVTQTPKHLITATGQRVTLRCSPRSGDLSVYWYQQSLDQGLQFLIQYYNGEERAKGNILERFSAQQFPDLHSELNLSSLELGDSALYFCASSVETGFLPGNTIYFGEGSWLTVV.

V and J are TRBV11-3 and TRBJ2-1; 7 nucleotides agree with TRBD2. CDR1 is SGHNT and CDR2 is YENEEA in the germline V gene. The CDR3 is made up of 14 amino acids. Trimming cost V 5 bases and J 7 bases; bases outside gene matches: 8. The CDR3 is CASSVGREINEQFF. As DNA, the CDR3 is TGTGCCAGCAGCGTCGGGCGGGAGATTAATGAGCAGTTCTTC.

The chain carries TRBV7-3 and TRBJ1-1; no clear D. Germline-derived CDR1 and CDR2 are SGHTA and FQGTGA. Trimming shortened V by 5 bases and J by 1 base, and 14 bases separated the two germline ends. This CDR3 is built from 15 residues. The CDR3: CASSPLSAGNTEAFF. CDR3 bases: TGTGCCAGCAGCCCCCTCTCGGCAGGGAACACTGAAGCTTTCTTT.

The V call is TRBV18, the J call TRBJ1-1; 10 nucleotides match TRBD1. Germline assignment: CDR1 KGHSH and CDR2 LQKENI. V gave up 4 bases and J gave up 7 bases; unmatched junction bases: 3. This CDR3 spans 13 amino acids. For the CDR3, the DNA is TGTGCCAGCTCACGGGACAGGGGCTATGAAGCTTTCTTT. This sequence encodes CASSRDRGYEAFF.

The V gene is TRBV18, the J gene TRBJ1-5; D may be TRBD1 (6 bases). Per the germline V gene, CDR1 is KGHSH and CDR2 is LQKENI. Deletions cut 3 bases from V and 4 bases from J, with 13 bases between. The CDR3 loop spans 15 amino acids. DNA for the CDR3: TGTGCCAGCTCACCTAACGACGGACAGAATCAGCCCCAGCATTTT. This translates into CASSPNDGQNQPQHF. Combining the CDR3 with reference TRBV18 and TRBJ1-5 gives the whole variable domain NAGVMQNPRHLVRRRGQEARLRCSPMKGHSHVYWYRQLPEEGLKFMVYLQKENIIDESGMPKERFSAEFPKEGPSILRIQQVVRGDSAAYFCASSPNDGQNQPQHFGDGTRLSIL.

The chain carries TRBV29-1 and TRBJ2-1, with 8 bases that match TRBD2. The CDR3 runs to 15 residues. V gave up 2 bases and J gave up 4 bases; unmatched junction bases: 7. Per germline, CDR1 SQVTM and CDR2 ANQGSEA. CDR3 protein: CSVEIRGGSYNEQFF. The CDR3 DNA reads TGCAGCGTTGAAATACGGGGGGGATCTTACAATGAGCAGTTCTTC.

A few counts support this clone. The rearrangement joins TRBV19 to TRBJ1-5; D not resolved. The CDR3 consists of 16 residues. Deletions cut 3 bases from V and 2 bases from J, with 14 bases between. Germline assignment: CDR1 LNHDA and CDR2 SQIVND (reference sequence). The CDR3 region has the DNA TGTGCCAGTAGTATCCCCTTGCGGGTGGGCAATCAGCCCCAGCATTTT. It specifies CASSIPLRVGNQPQHF.

The rearrangement uses TRBV19 and TRBJ1-5; perhaps TRBD1 as D (6 bases). V lost 3 bases and J 3 bases, leaving 12 bases between the germline ends. The length of the CDR3 is 15 residues. Looked up from germline, CDR1 is LNHDA and CDR2 is SQIVND (reference sequence). The CDR3: CASSIKGDYNQPQHF. CDR3 bases: TGTGCCAGTAGTATCAAGGGGGATTACAATCAGCCCCAGCATTTT.

This chain uses TRBV4-2 with TRBJ2-7; 9 nucleotides align to TRBD1. The V gene's germline CDR1 is LGHNA and CDR2 YNFKEQ. V shed 1 base, J shed 5 bases, and the junction held 15 bases outside the gene matches. CDR3 length: 18 residues. In DNA form, the CDR3 reads TGTGCCAGCAGCCAAGTAGTGTTGTTGGGACAGGGCGATGACGAGCAGTACTTC. Translated, it gives CASSQVVLLGQGDDEQYF.

The chain is built from TRBV6-5 and TRBJ2-3, with 8 bases lining up with TRBD1. CDR1 MNHEY and CDR2 SVGAGI come from the germline V gene. Germline trimming cut 6 bases from V and 4 bases from J; bases unmatched to any gene: 9. The CDR3 is 15 amino acids. The chain's CDR3 is CASRGRQGLADTQYF. The CDR3 DNA is TGTGCCAGCAGAGGTAGACAGGGGTTGGCAGATACGCAGTATTTT.

This chain joins TRBV7-9 and TRBJ1-5, with D tentatively TRBD1 (6 bases). CDR3 size: 13 residues. Trimming took 5 bases from V and 6 from J, leaving 11 bases between them. Germline CDR1 reads SEHNR; CDR2 reads FQNEAQ (reference sequence). The CDR3 here is CASSRGGGQPQHF. CDR3 DNA: TGTGCCAGCAGCAGAGGGGGGGGTCAGCCCCAGCATTTT.

Only one count was recorded for this clone. V is TRBV9 and J is TRBJ2-3; 9 bases map to TRBD1. The germline V gene has CDR1 SGDLS and CDR2 YYNGEE. The CDR3 has 14 amino acids. The J segment lost 4 bases and the V segment lost 3 bases, leaving 3 bases of the junction unmatched. The CDR3 bases are TGTGCCAGCAGCGCACGACAGGGGGCAGATACGCAGTATTTT. Its protein is CASSARQGADTQYF.

The chain carries TRBV5-1 and TRBJ2-1; 12 nucleotides align to TRBD2. After removal of 4 bases from V and 7 bases from J, the junction contained 9 bases not matched to a gene. Per germline, CDR1 SGHRS and CDR2 YFSETQ. The CDR3 is 16 amino acids. The CDR3 sequence: CASSPVDGLAGNEQFF. In DNA form, the CDR3 reads TGCGCCAGCAGCCCGGTTGACGGACTAGCGGGAAATGAGCAGTTCTTC.

The chain has TRBV6-6 and TRBJ2-7; TRBD2 agrees at 7 bases. With V trimmed by 8 bases and J by 3 bases, 13 bases remained unmatched. Germline lookup yields CDR1 MNHNY and CDR2 SVGAGI (reference sequence). The CDR3 is made up of 15 amino acids. The CDR3 spells CASGQSPGGLYEQYF. CDR3 bases: TGTGCCAGCGGACAATCTCCGGGAGGCCTCTACGAGCAGTACTTC.

The genes are TRBV5-1 and TRBJ1-4; D not certain. CDR3 length: 15 residues. Germline loops: CDR1 SGHRS, CDR2 YFSETQ. The ends were cut back, 0 bases at V and 7 bases at J, with 13 bases in the middle. The CDR3 bases are TGCGCCAGCAGCTTGGGAGCGGGTAGGGCTGAAAAACTGTTTTTT. Translated, it gives CASSLGAGRAEKLFF. The entire variable domain, with the rest obtained from reference TRBV5-1 and TRBJ1-4, is as follows: KAGVTQTPRYLIKTRGQQVTLSCSPISGHRSVSWYQQTPGQGLQFLFEYFSETQRNKGNFPGRFSGRQFSNSRSEMNVSTLELGDSALYLCASSLGAGRAEKLFFGSGTQLSVL.

The chain combines TRBV6-1 with TRBJ1-2; D ambiguous. The CDR3 contains 11 residues. Per the germline V gene, CDR1 is MNHNS and CDR2 is SASEGT. The V end was cut by 2 bases, the J end by 7 bases, with 5 bases between. The CDR3, as DNA: TGTGCCAGCAGTGAATCCGGTGGCTACACCTTC. Encoded protein: CASSESGGYTF.

V gene TRBV5-4 combines with J gene TRBJ1-1, with 10 nucleotides matching TRBD1. V was pared by 0 bases and J by 4 bases, with 3 bases of the junction left unmatched. The CDR3 has 15 amino acids. The V gene's germline CDR1 is SGHNT and CDR2 YYREEE (reference sequence). CDR3 nucleotide sequence: TGTGCCAGCAGCTTGGGACAGGGGGCAGGCACTGAAGCTTTCTTT. Translating it yields CASSLGQGAGTEAFF.

V gene TRBV5-4 combines with J gene TRBJ2-5; the D is unclear. Deletions cut 0 bases from V and 1 base from J, with 4 bases between. There are 13 residues in the CDR3. Germline V lookup: CDR1 SGHNT, CDR2 YYREEE (reference sequence). CDR3: CASSLAFQETQYF. As DNA, the CDR3 is TGTGCCAGCAGCTTGGCCTTCCAAGAGACCCAGTACTTC.

The chain uses TRBV11-2 and TRBJ2-2, with 7 bases that match TRBD2. This CDR3 has 15 amino acids. Germline loops: CDR1 SGHAT, CDR2 FQNNGV. Trimming took 7 bases from V and 5 from J; bases not matched to a gene: 10. The CDR3 protein is CASTPGREVTGELFF. The CDR3 DNA reads TGTGCCAGCACTCCAGGCCGGGAGGTGACCGGGGAGCTGTTTTTT.

This clone was recorded once. The genes are TRBV7-3 and TRBJ2-1; D ambiguous. The CDR3 contains 15 residues. Looked up from germline, CDR1 is SGHTA and CDR2 is FQGTGA. V was trimmed by 6 bases and J by 4 bases, leaving 16 bases between them. CDR3 DNA sequence: TGTGCCAGCAGTTATGACTTGGCGCCTTACAATGAGCAGTTCTTC. It codes for CASSYDLAPYNEQFF.

The V gene is TRBV5-1, the J gene TRBJ2-6; D unresolved. Trimming removed 0 bases from V and 2 bases from J, with 12 bases in between. Germline loops: CDR1 SGHRS, CDR2 YFSETQ. The CDR3 consists of 17 residues. DNA for the CDR3: TGCGCCAGCAGCTTGGTGTTGGTCGGAGCTGGGGCCAACGTCCTGACTTTC. Amino acid sequence: CASSLVLVGAGANVLTF. The whole variable domain, filled in from reference TRBV5-1 and TRBJ2-6, reads KAGVTQTPRYLIKTRGQQVTLSCSPISGHRSVSWYQQTPGQGLQFLFEYFSETQRNKGNFPGRFSGRQFSNSRSEMNVSTLELGDSALYLCASSLVLVGAGANVLTFGAGSRLTVL.